Listed below are T cell receptor beta chains from one sample, sequenced in a study of blood T cell repertoires in COVID-19. The repertoire was sequenced with immunoSEQ multiplex PCR; TCRdb's copy has only in-frame clones and lacks some. The table includes 250,000 to 350,000 clones, over 75% detected once. The sample taken for sequencing was peripheral blood. Receptor source: a man aged 18 to 30 with active or convalescent COVID-19. Each CDR3 is given with its conserved first and last residue. Fields, in order: J gene, CDR3 length, V gene, D gene, clone size, CDR3 protein, CDR3 DNA. D genes are given only for firm matches. A clone size is listed for some rows: how often the clone was seen (once, few, many), or a class if it is expanded.

j_call: TRBJ1-1
cdr3_length: 15
v_call: TRBV4-1
d_call: -
clone_size: -
cdr3_aa: CPSSRPETASTEAFF
cdr3_nt: TGCCCCAGCAGCCGGCCGGAGACAGCCAGCACTGAAGCTTTCTTT

j_call: TRBJ1-4
cdr3_length: 14
v_call: TRBV5-4
d_call: -
clone_size: -
cdr3_aa: CASSQPGDPEKLFF
cdr3_nt: TGTGCCAGCAGCCAGCCTGGAGATCCAGAAAAACTGTTTTTT

j_call: TRBJ2-1
cdr3_length: 16
v_call: TRBV3-1/TRBV3-2
d_call: TRBD2
clone_size: -
cdr3_aa: CASSQKRGGSYNEQFF
cdr3_nt: TGTGCCAGCAGCCAAAAGCGGGGAGGGTCCTACAATGAGCAGTTCTTC

j_call: TRBJ2-5
cdr3_length: 13
v_call: TRBV12-3/TRBV12-4
d_call: -
clone_size: -
cdr3_aa: CASSFGRAETQYF
cdr3_nt: TGTGCCAGCAGTTTCGGCAGGGCGGAGACCCAGTACTTC

j_call: TRBJ2-2
cdr3_length: 13
v_call: TRBV24-1
d_call: -
clone_size: -
cdr3_aa: CATSSLYTGELFF
cdr3_nt: TGTGCCACCTCAAGCCTATATACCGGGGAGCTGTTTTTT

j_call: TRBJ1-1
cdr3_length: 13
v_call: TRBV13
d_call: -
clone_size: -
cdr3_aa: CASSTTGPTEAFF
cdr3_nt: TGTGCCAGCAGCACAACAGGGCCCACTGAAGCTTTCTTT

j_call: TRBJ1-2
cdr3_length: 15
v_call: TRBV6-5
d_call: -
clone_size: -
cdr3_aa: CASITYRARGYGYTF
cdr3_nt: TGTGCCAGCATTACCTACAGGGCCCGGGGATATGGCTACACCTTC

j_call: TRBJ2-3
cdr3_length: 12
v_call: TRBV4-1
d_call: -
clone_size: -
cdr3_aa: CASSQTGDTQYF
cdr3_nt: TGCGCCAGCAGCCAGACGGGAGATACGCAGTATTTT

j_call: TRBJ1-5
cdr3_length: 14
v_call: TRBV6-6
d_call: TRBD1
clone_size: -
cdr3_aa: CASSSRGPHQPQHF
cdr3_nt: TGTGCCAGCAGTTCCAGGGGGCCACATCAGCCCCAGCATTTT

j_call: TRBJ2-3
cdr3_length: 15
v_call: TRBV27
d_call: TRBD2
clone_size: -
cdr3_aa: CASSPQGGGTDTQYF
cdr3_nt: TGTGCCAGCAGTCCCCAGGGAGGGGGCACAGATACGCAGTATTTT

j_call: TRBJ2-7
cdr3_length: 19
v_call: TRBV3-1/TRBV3-2
d_call: TRBD2
clone_size: -
cdr3_aa: CASSQESPSGGAGDYEQYF
cdr3_nt: TGTGCCAGCAGCCAAGAATCCCCTAGCGGGGGGGCCGGGGACTACGAGCAGTACTTC

j_call: TRBJ1-2
cdr3_length: 14
v_call: TRBV21-1
d_call: -
clone_size: -
cdr3_aa: CASSKERGGTSYTF
cdr3_nt: TGTGCCAGCAGCAAAGAAAGGGGTGGGACAAGCTACACCTTC

j_call: TRBJ2-3
cdr3_length: 16
v_call: TRBV6-4
d_call: -
clone_size: few
cdr3_aa: CASSDWAGKSTDTQYF
cdr3_nt: TGTGCCAGCAGTGATTGGGCGGGAAAGAGCACAGATACGCAGTATTTT

j_call: TRBJ2-5
cdr3_length: 16
v_call: TRBV10-1
d_call: -
clone_size: once
cdr3_aa: CASSETTGTSQETQYF
cdr3_nt: TGCGCCAGCAGTGAGACTACCGGGACAAGCCAAGAGACCCAGTACTTC

j_call: TRBJ1-2
cdr3_length: 11
v_call: TRBV9
d_call: -
clone_size: -
cdr3_aa: CASSSQLGYTF
cdr3_nt: TGTGCCAGCAGCTCCCAACTCGGCTACACCTTC

j_call: TRBJ2-7
cdr3_length: 14
v_call: TRBV29-1
d_call: -
clone_size: -
cdr3_aa: CSVEGTGTSYEQYF
cdr3_nt: TGCAGCGTTGAAGGGACCGGGACAAGCTACGAGCAGTACTTC

j_call: TRBJ2-3
cdr3_length: 16
v_call: TRBV15
d_call: TRBD1
clone_size: -
cdr3_aa: CATSRDRGRRTDTQYF
cdr3_nt: TGTGCCACCAGCAGGGACAGGGGGCGCCGCACAGATACGCAGTATTTT

j_call: TRBJ2-7
cdr3_length: 15
v_call: TRBV18
d_call: -
clone_size: -
cdr3_aa: CASSPGQTASYEQYF
cdr3_nt: TGTGCCAGCTCGCCGGGACAAACCGCGTCCTACGAGCAGTACTTC

j_call: TRBJ1-5
cdr3_length: 15
v_call: TRBV27
d_call: -
clone_size: -
cdr3_aa: CASGLGGGGNQPQHF
cdr3_nt: TGTGCCAGTGGGTTGGGGGGGGGCGGCAATCAGCCCCAGCATTTT

j_call: TRBJ1-1
cdr3_length: 15
v_call: TRBV15
d_call: -
clone_size: -
cdr3_aa: CATMLESVGYTEAFF
cdr3_nt: TGTGCCACCATGCTGGAGTCAGTTGGGTACACTGAAGCTTTCTTT

j_call: TRBJ2-1
cdr3_length: 19
v_call: TRBV7-3
d_call: TRBD1
clone_size: -
cdr3_aa: CASSLTRSHDRVGANEQFF
cdr3_nt: TGTGCCAGCAGCTTAACAAGATCACACGACAGGGTTGGGGCCAATGAGCAGTTCTTC

j_call: TRBJ1-4
cdr3_length: 18
v_call: TRBV6-4
d_call: -
clone_size: -
cdr3_aa: CASSDGGRSIATNEKLFF
cdr3_nt: TGTGCCAGCAGTGACGGGGGGAGGAGTATAGCAACTAATGAAAAACTGTTTTTT

j_call: TRBJ2-6
cdr3_length: 16
v_call: TRBV19
d_call: -
clone_size: -
cdr3_aa: CASSSTGISGANVLTF
cdr3_nt: TGTGCCAGTAGTTCAACAGGAATCTCTGGGGCCAACGTCCTGACTTTC

j_call: TRBJ2-7
cdr3_length: 15
v_call: TRBV5-4
d_call: -
clone_size: once
cdr3_aa: CASSPGGTDSYEQYF
cdr3_nt: TGTGCCAGCAGCCCGGGCGGGACAGACTCCTACGAGCAGTACTTC

j_call: TRBJ1-2
cdr3_length: 14
v_call: TRBV19
d_call: -
clone_size: -
cdr3_aa: CASRSTGVNYGYTF
cdr3_nt: TGTGCCAGTAGGAGTACAGGAGTGAACTATGGCTACACCTTC

j_call: TRBJ2-1
cdr3_length: 17
v_call: TRBV5-1
d_call: TRBD1
clone_size: -
cdr3_aa: CASSLEAGTGPFDEQFF
cdr3_nt: TGCGCCAGCAGCTTGGAAGCCGGGACAGGTCCCTTTGATGAGCAGTTCTTC

j_call: TRBJ2-2
cdr3_length: 15
v_call: TRBV6-1
d_call: -
clone_size: -
cdr3_aa: CASSEVTGNTGELFF
cdr3_nt: TGTGCCAGCAGTGAGGTTACAGGGAACACCGGGGAGCTGTTTTTT

j_call: TRBJ2-7
cdr3_length: 15
v_call: TRBV18
d_call: -
clone_size: -
cdr3_aa: CASSPQQGLPYEQYF
cdr3_nt: TGTGCCAGCTCACCACAACAGGGCTTGCCCTACGAGCAGTACTTC

j_call: TRBJ2-2
cdr3_length: 12
v_call: TRBV11-1
d_call: -
clone_size: -
cdr3_aa: CASTGGFGELFF
cdr3_nt: TGTGCCAGCACTGGAGGGTTCGGGGAGCTGTTTTTT

j_call: TRBJ1-1
cdr3_length: 15
v_call: TRBV9
d_call: -
clone_size: -
cdr3_aa: CASSVAWGHSTEAFF
cdr3_nt: TGTGCCAGCAGCGTAGCCTGGGGGCATAGCACTGAAGCTTTCTTT

j_call: TRBJ2-3
cdr3_length: 14
v_call: TRBV15
d_call: TRBD2
clone_size: -
cdr3_aa: CATSGLAGTDTQYF
cdr3_nt: TGTGCCACCTCAGGCCTAGCGGGCACAGATACGCAGTATTTT

j_call: TRBJ1-2
cdr3_length: 13
v_call: TRBV7-8
d_call: -
clone_size: few
cdr3_aa: CASSLSQGSRYTF
cdr3_nt: TGTGCCAGCAGCTTGTCCCAGGGTAGTAGGTACACCTTC

j_call: TRBJ2-7
cdr3_length: 13
v_call: TRBV2
d_call: -
clone_size: -
cdr3_aa: CASGGADSYEQYF
cdr3_nt: TGTGCCAGCGGGGGGGCTGACTCCTACGAGCAGTACTTC

j_call: TRBJ1-2
cdr3_length: 14
v_call: TRBV5-1
d_call: -
clone_size: -
cdr3_aa: CASSLAKGGYGYTF
cdr3_nt: TGCGCCAGCAGCTTGGCCAAGGGAGGCTATGGCTACACCTTC

j_call: TRBJ1-1
cdr3_length: 11
v_call: TRBV5-5
d_call: -
clone_size: -
cdr3_aa: CASSLLQAAFF
cdr3_nt: TGTGCCAGCAGCTTGCTGCAAGCGGCTTTCTTT

j_call: TRBJ2-3
cdr3_length: 18
v_call: TRBV4-1
d_call: TRBD2
clone_size: -
cdr3_aa: CASSQEGTSGGNADTQYF
cdr3_nt: TGCGCCAGCAGCCAAGAAGGGACTAGCGGGGGGAATGCAGATACGCAGTATTTT

j_call: TRBJ1-4
cdr3_length: 15
v_call: TRBV9
d_call: TRBD1
clone_size: -
cdr3_aa: CASSAPGQNNEKLFF
cdr3_nt: TGTGCCAGCAGCGCACCGGGACAGAATAATGAAAAACTGTTTTTT

j_call: TRBJ1-1
cdr3_length: 13
v_call: TRBV19
d_call: -
clone_size: -
cdr3_aa: CASSMVRNTEAFF
cdr3_nt: TGTGCCAGTAGTATGGTCAGGAACACTGAAGCTTTCTTT

j_call: TRBJ1-2
cdr3_length: 13
v_call: TRBV6-5
d_call: -
clone_size: -
cdr3_aa: CASSYFGGLGYTF
cdr3_nt: TGTGCCAGCAGTTACTTTGGGGGCTTGGGCTACACCTTC

j_call: TRBJ1-4
cdr3_length: 14
v_call: TRBV4-1
d_call: TRBD1
clone_size: few
cdr3_aa: CASRDRGINEKLFF
cdr3_nt: TGCGCCTCTCGGGACAGGGGAATAAATGAAAAACTGTTTTTT

j_call: TRBJ2-7
cdr3_length: 13
v_call: TRBV29-1
d_call: TRBD1
clone_size: -
cdr3_aa: CSAGTGTTYEQYF
cdr3_nt: TGCAGCGCTGGGACAGGGACAACCTACGAGCAGTACTTC

j_call: TRBJ2-5
cdr3_length: 14
v_call: TRBV5-1
d_call: -
clone_size: -
cdr3_aa: CASSFQSGQETQYF
cdr3_nt: TGCGCCAGCAGTTTTCAAAGCGGCCAGGAGACCCAGTACTTC

j_call: TRBJ2-2
cdr3_length: 19
v_call: TRBV9
d_call: TRBD2
clone_size: -
cdr3_aa: CASSPEGLAGPPGAGELFF
cdr3_nt: TGTGCCAGCAGCCCCGAGGGACTAGCGGGGCCCCCGGGGGCCGGGGAGCTGTTTTTT

j_call: TRBJ2-1
cdr3_length: 15
v_call: TRBV7-2
d_call: TRBD2
clone_size: -
cdr3_aa: CASSLVRGGGNEQFF
cdr3_nt: TGTGCCAGCAGCTTAGTTCGGGGCGGGGGTAATGAGCAGTTCTTC

j_call: TRBJ2-1
cdr3_length: 17
v_call: TRBV9
d_call: TRBD2
clone_size: -
cdr3_aa: CASSLRAAGGSYNEQFF
cdr3_nt: TGTGCCAGCAGCTTACGGGCGGCGGGGGGCTCCTACAATGAGCAGTTCTTC

j_call: TRBJ2-7
cdr3_length: 13
v_call: TRBV27
d_call: TRBD1
clone_size: -
cdr3_aa: CASSGQGAGEQYF
cdr3_nt: TGTGCCAGCAGTGGACAGGGGGCGGGCGAGCAGTACTTC

j_call: TRBJ2-7
cdr3_length: 12
v_call: TRBV12-3/TRBV12-4
d_call: -
clone_size: -
cdr3_aa: CASSKGSHEQYF
cdr3_nt: TGTGCCAGCAGTAAGGGGTCCCACGAGCAGTACTTC

j_call: TRBJ2-7
cdr3_length: 13
v_call: TRBV7-2
d_call: TRBD2
clone_size: -
cdr3_aa: CASSTSGTYEQYF
cdr3_nt: TGTGCCAGCAGCACTAGCGGAACCTACGAGCAGTACTTC

j_call: TRBJ2-5
cdr3_length: 15
v_call: TRBV7-9
d_call: TRBD1
clone_size: -
cdr3_aa: CASSLTGGSQETQYF
cdr3_nt: TGTGCCAGCAGCTTGACAGGGGGATCCCAAGAGACCCAGTACTTC

j_call: TRBJ1-1
cdr3_length: 14
v_call: TRBV29-1
d_call: -
clone_size: -
cdr3_aa: CSVKEGQIAAEAFF
cdr3_nt: TGCAGCGTTAAGGAGGGTCAGATCGCGGCTGAAGCTTTCTTT

j_call: TRBJ2-5
cdr3_length: 16
v_call: TRBV13
d_call: TRBD2
clone_size: once
cdr3_aa: CASSLGSSGGSGTQYF
cdr3_nt: TGTGCCAGCAGCTTAGGGTCTAGCGGGGGGTCCGGGACCCAGTACTTC

j_call: TRBJ2-5
cdr3_length: 15
v_call: TRBV7-9
d_call: -
clone_size: -
cdr3_aa: CASSRGVVGGKTQYF
cdr3_nt: TGTGCCAGCAGCCGCGGGGTAGTGGGTGGAAAGACCCAGTACTTC

j_call: TRBJ2-7
cdr3_length: 14
v_call: TRBV3-1/TRBV3-2
d_call: TRBD1
clone_size: few
cdr3_aa: CASSQTGGVYEQYF
cdr3_nt: TGTGCCAGCAGCCAGACAGGGGGGGTTTACGAGCAGTACTTC

j_call: TRBJ2-7
cdr3_length: 15
v_call: TRBV3-1/TRBV3-2
d_call: TRBD1
clone_size: -
cdr3_aa: CASSQTGTGIYEQYF
cdr3_nt: TGTGCCAGCAGCCAGACCGGGACAGGGATCTACGAGCAGTACTTC